These 2 T cell receptor beta chains originate from one sample sequenced in a study of cytomegalovirus exposure and HLA in healthy donors. Vbeta (60) and Jbeta (13) primers were used in the PCR. The table came from immunoSEQ multiplex PCR; TCRdb's copy has only in-frame clones and leaves some out. The sample has 150,000 to 200,000 clones, approximately 79% seen once. Sequences were obtained from PBMCs. These receptors came from a human donor in good health.

The chain uses TRBV5-1 and TRBJ1-3; TRBD1 matches 7 bases. The J segment lost 4 bases and the V segment lost 2 bases, leaving 6 bases of the junction unmatched. The CDR3 consists of 15 residues. Per germline, CDR1 SGHRS and CDR2 YFSETQ. Written as DNA, the CDR3 is TGCGCCAGCAGCTTCATAGGGGGCGAAGGAAACACCATATATTTT. Its translation is CASSFIGGEGNTIYF.

The rearrangement uses TRBV5-1 and TRBJ1-4; 7 bases line up with TRBD1. Germline V CDR1 and CDR2: SGHRS, YFSETQ. V was clipped by 5 bases and J by 6 bases; unmatched bases: 10. The CDR3 length is 15 residues. DNA of the CDR3: TGCGCCAGCAGGGCTGGATACAGGGGTTATGAAAAACTGTTTTTT. Encoded protein: CASRAGYRGYEKLFF.